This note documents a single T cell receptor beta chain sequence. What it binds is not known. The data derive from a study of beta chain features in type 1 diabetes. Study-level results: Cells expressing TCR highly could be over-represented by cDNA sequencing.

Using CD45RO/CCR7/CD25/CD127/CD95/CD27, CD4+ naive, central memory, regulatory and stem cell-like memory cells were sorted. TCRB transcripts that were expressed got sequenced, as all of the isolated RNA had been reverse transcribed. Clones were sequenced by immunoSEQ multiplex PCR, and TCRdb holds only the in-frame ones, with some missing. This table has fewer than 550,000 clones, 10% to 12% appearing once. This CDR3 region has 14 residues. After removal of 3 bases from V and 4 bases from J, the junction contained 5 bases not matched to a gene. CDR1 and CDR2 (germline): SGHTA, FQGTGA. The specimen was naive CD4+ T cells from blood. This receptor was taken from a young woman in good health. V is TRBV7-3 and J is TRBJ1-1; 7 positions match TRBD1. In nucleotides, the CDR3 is TGTGCCAGCAGCTTCAATTCAGGGGGCACTGAAGCTTTCTTT. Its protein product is CASSFNSGGTEAFF.